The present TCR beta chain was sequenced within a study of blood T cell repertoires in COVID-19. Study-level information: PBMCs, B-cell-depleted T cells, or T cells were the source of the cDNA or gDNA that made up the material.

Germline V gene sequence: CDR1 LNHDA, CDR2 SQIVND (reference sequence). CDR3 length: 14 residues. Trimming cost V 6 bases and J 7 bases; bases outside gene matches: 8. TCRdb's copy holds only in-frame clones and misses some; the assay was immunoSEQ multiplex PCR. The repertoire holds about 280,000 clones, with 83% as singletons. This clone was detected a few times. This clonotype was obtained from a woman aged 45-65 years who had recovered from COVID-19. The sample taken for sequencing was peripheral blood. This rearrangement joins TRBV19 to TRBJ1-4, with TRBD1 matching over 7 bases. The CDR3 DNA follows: TGTGCCAGTAGGCAAACCGACAGGGTTGAAAAACTGTTTTTT. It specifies CASRQTDRVEKLFF.